This TCR beta chain was observed in a study of blood T cells in healthy people across ages. Study outcomes and limitations: Diversity figures derived from one million T cells were judged to underestimate the true value.

A second PCR, run for about 6 to 11 cycles, used a sample-barcoded 5' primer plus a J-beta primer mix. Every cDNA was tagged by a template-switch adaptor with 12 random nucleotides. TCRdb re-analysed the 5' RACE reads in MiXCR, keeping a single row per CDR3 protein. The sample has 1.6 million or so distinct CDR3 sequences, around 36% seen once. Remarks on this clonotype: The antigen remains undetermined.

The germline CDR1 and CDR2 sequences are DFQATT and SNEGSKA (reference sequence). V shed 1 base and J shed 4 bases, with 20 bases lying between them. This CDR3 has 17 residues. This chain uses TRBV20-1 with TRBJ2-1; D may be TRBD1 (5 bases). The TCR sequence derives from a woman aged 30 to 39 in good health. The sequenced material came from blood. The CDR3 loop reads CSARVANGQYFYNEQFF. The CDR3 bases are TGCAGTGCTAGAGTGGCTAACGGACAATACTTTTACAATGAGCAGTTCTTC.